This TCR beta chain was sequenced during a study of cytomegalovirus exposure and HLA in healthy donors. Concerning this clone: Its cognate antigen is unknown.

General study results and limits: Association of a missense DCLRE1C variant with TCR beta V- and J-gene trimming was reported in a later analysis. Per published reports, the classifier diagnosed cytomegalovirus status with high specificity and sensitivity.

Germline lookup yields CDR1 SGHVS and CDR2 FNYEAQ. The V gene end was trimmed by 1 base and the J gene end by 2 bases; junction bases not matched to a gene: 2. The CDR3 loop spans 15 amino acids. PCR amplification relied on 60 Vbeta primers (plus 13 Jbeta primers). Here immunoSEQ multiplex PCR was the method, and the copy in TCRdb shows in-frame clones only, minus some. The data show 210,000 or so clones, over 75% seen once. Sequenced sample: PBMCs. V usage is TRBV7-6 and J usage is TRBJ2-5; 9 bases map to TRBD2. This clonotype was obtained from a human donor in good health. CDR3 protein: CASSLETSGQETQYF. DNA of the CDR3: TGTGCCAGCAGCTTAGAGACTAGCGGTCAAGAGACCCAGTACTTC. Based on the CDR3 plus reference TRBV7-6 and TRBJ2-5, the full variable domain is GAGVSQSPRYKVTKRGQDVALRCDPISGHVSLYWYRQALGQGPEFLTYFNYEAQQDKSGLPNDRFSAERPEGSISTLTIQRTEQRDSAMYRCASSLETSGQETQYFGPGTRLLVL.